This T cell receptor (beta chain) came from a study of OX40 agonist ivuxolimab in advanced cancers. Whole-study context: A partial response was reached by three patients: one with hepatocellular carcinoma and two with cutaneous melanoma. Study-wide results and limits: Researchers did not establish what antigens the expanded peripheral T cells target.

Repertoires were generated with immunoSEQ multiplex PCR, while TCRdb's copy carries only in-frame clones and drops some. The sample has about 20,000 clones; 85% to 90% are singletons. Comments on this clone: Its specificity is unknown.

The V segment lost 4 bases and the J segment 7 bases; nucleotides outside the gene matches: 13. The CDR3 runs to 16 residues. The V gene's germline CDR1 is SGHTA and CDR2 FQGNSA. The chain has TRBV7-2 and TRBJ2-7; TRBD1 matches 10 bases. The origin of this receptor is an adult with an advanced solid tumor such as melanoma, head and neck, liver or kidney cancer. The input for sequencing was CD4+ or CD8+ T cells sorted from blood, taken in a trial of the OX40 agonist ivuxolimab. The CDR3 region is CASSSMGQGLMREQYF. The CDR3 coding sequence is TGTGCCAGCAGCTCAATGGGACAGGGGCTGATGAGGGAGCAGTACTTC.